Given below is one T cell receptor beta chain in context. The source of the sample is a study of CD8 T cells in ankylosing spondylitis. TCR beta libraries were made by quantitative 5'-RACE with molecular barcodes. TCRdb ran MiXCR on the 5' RACE reads and lists one entry per CDR3 protein. The sample holds 200,000 to 250,000 distinct CDR3 sequences; 9.5% to 12% are singletons and the top ten take less than 7%. This TCR came from a male donor with ankylosing spondylitis or in good health (not recorded which). The sequenced sample was blood, either unsorted or a sorted T cell fraction (not recorded which).

Here the CDR3 reads CASSLMTGVLEGYTF. The CDR3 DNA sequence: TGTGCCAGCAGCTTAATGACAGGCGTTTTGGAGGGCTACACCTTC. The genes are TRBV7-8 and TRBJ1-2; D is perhaps TRBD1 (6 bases). V lost 2 bases and J 8 bases, leaving 18 bases between the germline ends. Germline assignment: CDR1 SGHVS and CDR2 FQNEAQ. This CDR3 contains 15 residues.